This TCR beta chain comes out of a study of glioma-infiltrating T cells after dendritic cell vaccination. Turning to this clone: Other DNA variants within this sample encode the same CDR3.

Described time point: after dendritic cell vaccination, including at tumor progression/relapse. The CDR3 is 16 amino acids. Germline trimming cut 4 bases from V and 5 bases from J; bases unmatched to any gene: 6. Per the germline V gene, CDR1 is LGHNA and CDR2 is YNFKEQ. TCRdb keeps only in-frame clones here, not all; method: immunoSEQ multiplex PCR. The sample carries around 60,000 clones, 86% recorded once. This specimen was blood, taken after dendritic cell vaccination. This TCR was sampled from a human donor with glioblastoma. The chain recombines TRBV4-2 with TRBJ1-6, with 9 bases that match TRBD1. CDR3 bases: TGTGCCAGCAGCCCCGGGACAGGGCCTAATAATTCACCCCTCCACTTT. It specifies CASSPGTGPNNSPLHF.